The 15 T cell receptor beta chains listed next were all sequenced from one sample in a study of T cell responses to AZD1222 COVID-19 vaccine. The data were produced by immunoSEQ multiplex PCR, yet TCRdb's version contains in-frame clones alone and is incomplete. The repertoire holds 150,000 to 200,000 clones, with 90% to 95% as singletons. Sequenced here: peripheral blood, sampled 28 days after the second dose of the MenACWY control vaccine. The receptors originated from an adult who received the MenACWY meningococcal vaccine as a control.

The CDR3 loop reads CASSEARGWGRPTNEKLFF. CDR3 in DNA: TGTGCCAGCAGTGAAGCGCGGGGTTGGGGGCGCCCCACTAATGAAAAACTGTTTTTT. V is TRBV6-1 and J is TRBJ1-4; D is perhaps TRBD1 (6 bases). The CDR3 is made up of 19 amino acids. V was cut by 0 bases and J by 2 bases, with 19 bases left in between. In germline, CDR1 is MNHNS, CDR2 SASEGT.

This clone was recorded once. This sequence joins TRBV7-6 and TRBJ1-3; no firm D call. V was cut by 4 bases and J by 4 bases, with 17 bases left in between. There are 16 residues in the CDR3. Looked up from germline, CDR1 is SGHVS and CDR2 is FNYEAQ. The CDR3, as DNA: TGTGCCAGCAGCTCCGAGTTGGCCCGGATCGGAAACACCATATATTTT. This gives the protein CASSSELARIGNTIYF.

V and J are TRBV3-1 (or the pseudogene TRBV3-2) and TRBJ2-5, with TRBD2 identical over 12 bases. The CDR3 is 14 amino acids. CDR1 is LGHDT, CDR2 YNNKEL, per germline (reference sequence). The V gene end was trimmed by 3 bases and the J gene end by 4 bases; junction bases not matched to a gene: 0. Here the CDR3 reads CASSQGLAGETQYF. The CDR3 DNA reads as TGTGCCAGCAGCCAGGGACTAGCGGGAGAGACCCAGTACTTC.

The genes are TRBV6-6 and TRBJ2-7, with TRBD2 identical over 11 bases. This CDR3 is 16 amino acids long. CDR1 MNHNY and CDR2 SVGAGI come from the germline V gene (reference sequence). Losses at the gene ends were 5 bases for V and 5 bases for J; bases not matched to a gene: 11. The CDR3 DNA sequence: TGTGCCAGCAGTGGCTTAGGGACTAGCGGAGTTAACGAGCAGTACTTC. Its protein product is CASSGLGTSGVNEQYF.

The chain couples TRBV2 to TRBJ2-7; 9 bases are shared with TRBD2. Germline loops: CDR1 SNHLY, CDR2 FYNNEI. The CDR3 is made up of 14 amino acids. The CDR3 loop reads CAEGGASGTNEQYF. The CDR3 DNA is TGTGCAGAAGGGGGGGCTAGCGGGACCAACGAGCAGTACTTC.

To note about this clone: The sample contains more than one DNA sequence encoding this CDR3. The V and J genes are TRBV19 and TRBJ2-5; D remains ambiguous. Germline values: CDR1 LNHDA, CDR2 SQIVND (reference sequence). The CDR3 contains 13 residues. Deletions cut 4 bases from V and 3 bases from J, with 9 bases between. The chain's CDR3 is CASSRGREETQYF. The CDR3 DNA is TGTGCCAGTAGTAGGGGTCGAGAAGAGACCCAGTACTTC. Filled out from reference TRBV19 and TRBJ2-5, the complete variable domain reads DGGITQSPKYLFRKEGQNVTLSCEQNLNHDAMYWYRQDPGQGLRLIYYSQIVNDFQKGDIAEGYSVSREKKESFPLTVTSAQKNPTAFYLCASSRGREETQYFGPGTRLLVL.

The genes are TRBV29-1 and TRBJ2-1; possibly TRBD1 for D (5 bases). There are 11 residues in the CDR3. The V gene lost 2 bases and the J gene lost 11 bases, with 10 bases spanning the gap. Germline V gene lookup returns CDR1 SQVTM and CDR2 ANQGSEA. CDR3 loop: CSVEWGSKQFF. The CDR3, as DNA: TGCAGCGTTGAATGGGGCAGTAAGCAGTTCTTC.

The gene calls are TRBV24-1 and TRBJ2-7; D is ambiguous. Trimming removed 1 base from V and 4 bases from J, with 4 bases in between. CDR3 length: 12 residues. From germline, CDR1 is KGHDR and CDR2 SFDVKD. DNA for the CDR3: TGTGCCACCAGTGATTTTGGGTACGAGCAGTACTTC. Translation: CATSDFGYEQYF.

This clone has just a few counts. The same CDR3 arises from other DNA sequences in this sample as well. The J gene is TRBJ2-3, the V gene TRBV11-1; D might be TRBD2 (5 bases). V lost 6 bases and J 6 bases, leaving 10 bases between the germline ends. The CDR3 has 12 amino acids. The V gene's germline CDR1 is SGHAT and CDR2 FQDESV (reference sequence). The chain's CDR3 is CASSPPGDTQYF. As DNA, the CDR3 is TGTGCCAGCAGTCCCCCGGGGGATACGCAGTATTTT.

The V call is TRBV27, the J call TRBJ1-1, with D unresolved. The CDR3 runs 11 residues. With 8 bases removed from V and 1 base from J, the gap between germline ends came to 5 bases. The V gene's germline CDR1 is MNHEY and CDR2 SMNVEV (reference sequence). Here the CDR3 reads CASVGNTEAFF. CDR3 nucleotide sequence: TGTGCCAGCGTAGGGAACACTGAAGCTTTCTTT.

The rearrangement links TRBV4-2 to TRBJ2-1; the D gene is possibly TRBD1 (6 bases). This CDR3 comprises 13 residues. Germline CDR1 and CDR2: LGHNA and YNFKEQ. V was trimmed by 3 bases and J by 10 bases, leaving 13 bases between them. The CDR3 DNA reads as TGTGCCAGCAGCCAGGCAGGGGTCCACGAGCAGTTCTTC. It translates to CASSQAGVHEQFF.

This sequence joins TRBV9 and TRBJ1-1; weak D call: TRBD1 (5 bases). V was pared by 4 bases and J by 7 bases, with 14 bases between. The CDR3 runs 13 residues. Germline V gene lookup returns CDR1 SGDLS and CDR2 YYNGEE. The CDR3 region is CASSRGTGDEAFF. CDR3 coding DNA: TGTGCCAGCAGCCGAGGGACCGGGGATGAAGCTTTCTTT.

The J gene is TRBJ1-1, the V gene TRBV6-6; unclear D gene. V lost 7 bases and J 4 bases, leaving 7 bases between the germline ends. This CDR3 region has 11 residues. Per the germline V gene, CDR1 is MNHNY and CDR2 is SVGAGI (reference sequence). The CDR3 region is CASTETTEAFF. CDR3 DNA sequence: TGTGCCAGCACCGAGACCACTGAAGCTTTCTTT.

The chain recombines TRBV6-5 with TRBJ1-1; 9 nucleotides align to TRBD1. Trimming at V came to 0 bases and at J to 1 base, leaving 3 bases not matched to a gene. The germline gives CDR1 MNHEY, CDR2 SVGAGI. The CDR3 has 16 residues. This CDR3 reads CASSYSMGQGNTEAFF. The CDR3 bases are TGTGCCAGCAGTTACTCGATGGGACAGGGGAACACTGAAGCTTTCTTT.

The chain joins TRBV5-1 to TRBJ2-1; 9 bases match TRBD1. CDR1 is SGHRS and CDR2 is YFSETQ in the germline V gene. CDR3 length: 15 residues. With V trimmed by 4 bases and J by 4 bases, 6 bases remained unmatched. The CDR3 reads CASSRGQGGYNEQFF. CDR3 bases: TGCGCCAGCAGCCGGGGACAGGGAGGATACAATGAGCAGTTCTTC.